What follows are 26 T cell receptor beta chains derived from one specimen sequenced in a study of OX40 agonist ivuxolimab in advanced cancers. Only in-frame clones appear in the TCRdb table, and some are missing; sequencing was by immunoSEQ multiplex PCR. The sample contains approximately 26,000 clones, about four fifths of which appear only once. The sequencing here drew on CD4+ or CD8+ T cells sorted from blood, taken in a trial of the OX40 agonist ivuxolimab. These receptors were taken from an adult with an advanced solid tumor such as melanoma, head and neck, liver or kidney cancer.

J is TRBJ2-7 and V is TRBV4-2, with 10 bases lining up with TRBD1. Trimming took 4 bases from V and 5 from J; bases not matched to a gene: 5. Looked up from germline, CDR1 is LGHNA and CDR2 is YNFKEQ. The CDR3 consists of 14 residues. The DNA for the CDR3 is TGTGCCAGCAGCCCCGGGACAGGGGACGACGAGCAGTACTTC. Translating it yields CASSPGTGDDEQYF.

This chain connects TRBV6-6 to TRBJ2-2; 8 nucleotides align to TRBD1. The CDR3 covers 15 residues. Germline assignment: CDR1 MNHNY and CDR2 SVGAGI (reference sequence). V lost 5 bases and J lost 4; bases outside the gene matches: 6. The CDR3 region has the DNA TGTGCCAGCAGTGACAGGGGAGGAAGCACCGGGGAGCTGTTTTTT. The encoded protein is CASSDRGGSTGELFF.

This chain links TRBV4-1 with TRBJ1-5; the match to TRBD1 covers 11 bases. This CDR3 is built from 15 residues. CDR1 is MGHRA and CDR2 is YSYEKL in the germline V gene. With V trimmed by 3 bases and J by 5 bases, 3 bases remained unmatched. CDR3 nucleotide sequence: TGCGCCAGCAGCCAGGACAGGGGGCCCGATCAGCCCCAGCATTTT. Its protein product is CASSQDRGPDQPQHF.

About this clone: At one boundary the junction diverges from the germline segment, which might be a read error. The chain joins TRBV6-5 to TRBJ1-2; D remains ambiguous. Germline values: CDR1 MNHEY, CDR2 SVGAGI. This CDR3 contains 12 residues. This CDR3 is CASRYLNYGYTF. The CDR3 DNA sequence: TGTGCCAGCCGTTATCTCAACTATGGCTACACCTTC.

CDR3 bases: TGCAGCGTGTCCGGGACAGGGGGCGATCAGCCCCAGCATTTT. Residues: CSVSGTGGDQPQHF. The chain couples TRBV29-1 to TRBJ1-5; TRBD1 aligns across 12 bases. The CDR3 is 14 amino acids. CDR1 is SQVTM, CDR2 ANQGSEA, per germline. J lost 5 bases, V lost 6 bases, and 5 bases had no gene match.

The rearrangement joins TRBV4-1 to TRBJ2-7; 12 nucleotides agree with TRBD2. CDR3 length: 15 amino acids. Trimming cost V 5 bases and J 2 bases; bases outside gene matches: 4. Germline CDR1 and CDR2: MGHRA and YSYEKL. The CDR3 DNA is TGCGCCAGCAGCGCCCTAGCGGGGGGGACCTACGAGCAGTACTTC. Encoded protein: CASSALAGGTYEQYF.

This clone appeared a few times. The chain recombines TRBV6-4 with TRBJ2-3, with D unresolved. In germline, CDR1 is MRHNA, CDR2 SNTAGT. The CDR3 length is 14 residues. Trimming removed 5 bases from V and 5 bases from J, with 14 bases in between. CDR3: CASSYTNGRDTQYF. CDR3 bases: TGTGCCAGCAGTTACACAAACGGAAGAGATACGCAGTATTTT.

The rearrangement links TRBV7-2 to TRBJ2-7, with a possible D match to TRBD2 (5 bases). Trimming took 6 bases from V and 1 from J, leaving 10 bases between them. Germline lookup yields CDR1 SGHTA and CDR2 FQGNSA. This CDR3 contains 13 residues. The CDR3 nucleotides are TGTGCCAGCAGGTCCTCGGGATCCTACGAGCAGTACTTC. Translated, it gives CASRSSGSYEQYF.

The rearrangement joins TRBV7-9 to TRBJ2-5, with TRBD2 matching over 8 bases. This CDR3 has 16 residues. With V trimmed by 4 bases and J by 3 bases, 10 bases remained unmatched. CDR1 and CDR2 (germline): SEHNR, FQNEAQ (reference sequence). CDR3 in amino acids: CASSYPSSGGKETQYF. CDR3 sequence (DNA): TGTGCCAGCAGCTACCCCTCAAGCGGGGGCAAAGAGACCCAGTACTTC.

The CDR3 DNA reads as TGTGCCAGCAGCCAAGACAGGGGGCGCACCCAGCCCCAGCATTTT. Its translation is CASSQDRGRTQPQHF. This sequence joins TRBV5-4 and TRBJ1-5; TRBD1 matches 10 bases. This CDR3 is built from 15 residues. Germline CDR1 is SGHNT and CDR2 is YYREEE (reference sequence). The ends lost 4 bases at V and 7 bases at J; junction bases unmatched: 8.

The chain has TRBV5-1 and TRBJ2-1; TRBD2 is a possible D gene (6 bases). With 1 base removed from V and 2 bases from J, the gap between germline ends came to 10 bases. This CDR3 contains 15 residues. CDR1 and CDR2 from the germline V gene are SGHRS and YFSETQ. CDR3 DNA: TGCGCCAGCAGCTTGTGGGACTCTACCTACAATGAGCAGTTCTTC. This gives the protein CASSLWDSTYNEQFF.

This clone was seen only a few times. The chain couples TRBV7-3 to TRBJ2-5; perhaps TRBD2 as D (5 bases). The CDR3 covers 13 residues. The germline V and J ends were trimmed by 5 bases and 7 bases, with 14 bases remaining between them. Germline values: CDR1 SGHTA, CDR2 FQGTGA. The CDR3 here is CASSPHGDGTQYF. Written as DNA, the CDR3 is TGTGCCAGCAGCCCCCACGGGGATGGGACCCAGTACTTC.

Only a few counts were recorded for this clone. This sequence joins TRBV2 and TRBJ2-2; D unclear. The CDR3 is made up of 12 amino acids. V gave up 8 bases and J gave up 5 bases, with 9 bases separating them. Germline CDR1 reads SNHLY; CDR2 reads FYNNEI. The CDR3 spells CASAGVTGELFF. The DNA for the CDR3 is TGTGCCAGCGCCGGAGTAACCGGGGAGCTGTTTTTT.

The chain combines TRBV5-1 with TRBJ2-1, with D possibly being TRBD2 (6 bases). The CDR3 covers 16 residues. CDR1 SGHRS and CDR2 YFSETQ come from the germline V gene. V lost 0 bases to trimming and J lost 8 bases, with 18 bases between them. DNA of the CDR3: TGCGCCAGCAGCTTGGCCGAGAGCGGGCTGAGGGATGAGCAGTTCTTC. Translating it yields CASSLAESGLRDEQFF.

The chain recombines TRBV5-1 with TRBJ2-7, with D uncertain. Per germline, CDR1 SGHRS and CDR2 YFSETQ. Trimming shortened V by 1 base and J by 0 bases, and 11 bases separated the two germline ends. The CDR3 totals 15 residues. CDR3 amino acids: CASSLTPFSSYEQYF. The CDR3 DNA sequence: TGCGCCAGCAGCTTGACTCCCTTCAGCTCCTACGAGCAGTACTTC.

This chain connects TRBV19 to TRBJ1-1, with unresolved D. The CDR3 is 12 residues long. Trimming pared 3 bases from V and 4 bases from J, leaving 6 bases between. The germline V gene has CDR1 LNHDA and CDR2 SQIVND (reference sequence). The CDR3: CASSISVTEAFF. In DNA, the CDR3 is TGTGCCAGTAGTATTAGTGTCACTGAAGCTTTCTTT.

The chain recombines TRBV2 with TRBJ1-2; D ambiguous. Trimming stripped 7 bases from V and 7 bases from J, with 10 bases between. Germline V gene sequence: CDR1 SNHLY, CDR2 FYNNEI. This CDR3 is built from 11 residues. CDR3 amino acids: CASISQSGYTF. The CDR3, as DNA: TGTGCCAGCATCTCCCAGAGTGGCTACACCTTC. The whole variable domain, remainder taken from reference TRBV2 and TRBJ1-2, is EPEVTQTPSHQVTQMGQEVILRCVPISNHLYFYWYRQILGQKVEFLVSFYNNEISEKSEIFDDQFSVERPDGSNFTLKIRSTKLEDSAMYFCASISQSGYTFGSGTRLTVV.

The chain joins TRBV7-8 to TRBJ1-2; D gene uncertain. CDR3 size: 15 residues. Per germline, CDR1 SGHVS and CDR2 FQNEAQ. Trimming removed 1 base from V and 4 bases from J, with 13 bases in between. The CDR3 region has the DNA TGTGCCAGCAGCTTAGAGCTTACCGGGATCTATGGCTACACCTTC. This gives the protein CASSLELTGIYGYTF.

The rearrangement links TRBV28 to TRBJ2-7; 8 nucleotides align to TRBD2. The CDR3 spans 14 residues. V trimming: 6 bases; J trimming: 0 bases; junction bases outside the gene matches: 4. Germline V CDR1 and CDR2: MDHEN, SYDVKM. The CDR3 here is CASSPGTSSYEQYF. DNA of the CDR3: TGTGCCAGCAGCCCCGGGACTAGCTCCTACGAGCAGTACTTC.

V is TRBV11-2 and J is TRBJ1-2, with 7 nucleotides matching TRBD1. V gave up 6 bases and J gave up 4 bases; unmatched junction bases: 8. CDR1 is SGHAT and CDR2 is FQNNGV in the germline V gene. The CDR3 extends over 14 amino acids. CDR3 bases: TGTGCCAGCAGTCCGCCGGGACAGACCTATGGCTACACCTTC. This translates into CASSPPGQTYGYTF.

V gene TRBV27 combines with J gene TRBJ1-5; D is uncertain. The CDR3 runs 14 residues. Trimming pared 2 bases from V and 1 base from J, leaving 6 bases between. Germline V gene sequence: CDR1 MNHEY, CDR2 SMNVEV (reference sequence). The CDR3: CASSLRMSNQPQHF. As DNA, the CDR3 is TGTGCCAGCAGTTTACGGATGAGCAATCAGCCCCAGCATTTT.

This chain joins TRBV7-2 and TRBJ2-1; D may correspond to TRBD1 or TRBD2 (5 bases each). Trimming cost V 4 bases and J 10 bases, with 8 bases left between them. Germline CDR1 reads SGHTA; CDR2 reads FQGNSA. CDR3 length: 11 amino acids. For the CDR3, the DNA is TGTGCCAGCAGCTGGGGGACGGAGCAGTTCTTC. Protein sequence: CASSWGTEQFF. The full variable domain, its missing parts supplied by reference TRBV7-2 and TRBJ2-1, is GAGVSQSPSNKVTEKGKDVELRCDPISGHTALYWYRQSLGQGLEFLIYFQGNSAPDKSGLPSDRFSAERTGGSVSTLTIQRTQQEDSAVYLCASSWGTEQFFGPGTRLTVL.

The sample holds a few counts of this clone. The chain combines TRBV4-2 with TRBJ1-5; perhaps TRBD1 as D (5 bases). The V gene's germline CDR1 is LGHNA and CDR2 YNFKEQ. Deletions cut 0 bases from V and 1 base from J, with 10 bases between. CDR3 length: 16 residues. In nucleotides, the CDR3 is TGTGCCAGCAGCCAAGACGGGACGGACAGCAATCAGCCCCAGCATTTT. Translation: CASSQDGTDSNQPQHF.

The chain joins TRBV5-1 to TRBJ2-2, with D perhaps matching TRBD1 (6 bases). Trimming took off 2 bases at V and 4 bases at J, with 9 bases between the two ends. From germline, CDR1 is SGHRS and CDR2 YFSETQ. CDR3 size: 14 residues. The CDR3 region is CASSFTGITGELFF. The CDR3 coding sequence is TGCGCCAGCAGCTTTACAGGGATCACCGGGGAGCTGTTTTTT.

The sample holds one count of this clone. The chain recombines TRBV2 with TRBJ2-2, with 7 bases that match TRBD1. Trimming at V came to 2 bases and at J to 6 bases, leaving 15 bases not matched to a gene. CDR1 is SNHLY and CDR2 is FYNNEI in the germline V gene. The CDR3 runs to 18 residues. The CDR3 spells CASSESIGDSTMAGELFF. The CDR3 coding sequence is TGTGCCAGCAGTGAATCGATAGGGGACAGCACTATGGCCGGGGAGCTGTTTTTT.

The chain links TRBV6-5 to TRBJ2-1, with TRBD2 matching 14 bases. The CDR3 runs to 14 residues. Looked up from germline, CDR1 is MNHEY and CDR2 is SVGAGI. After removal of 7 bases from V and 10 bases from J, the junction contained 6 bases not matched to a gene. This CDR3 is CASTGLAGGREQFF. For the CDR3, the DNA is TGTGCCAGCACCGGACTAGCGGGAGGAAGGGAGCAGTTCTTC.